This TCR beta chain originates from a study of early stage breast cancer tumors. Study information: Samples were sequenced at about 9.7-fold average coverage. General study results and limits: Bulk DNA sequencing of unsorted cells missed chain pairing and markers.

Only in-frame clones appear in the TCRdb table, and some are missing; sequencing was by immunoSEQ multiplex PCR. Of over 5,000 clones in the sample, just over 70% were seen once. V lost 7 bases and J 7 bases, leaving 11 bases between the germline ends. Germline V lookup: CDR1 MNHNY, CDR2 SVGAGI (reference sequence). The CDR3 has 12 residues. Note on this clone: What it binds is unknown.

The receptor was isolated from a person between 55 and 69 years old with breast cancer. Sequenced material: breast tumor tissue. The chain is built from TRBV6-6 and TRBJ1-5; possible D gene TRBD1, 6 bases. The CDR3 nucleotides are TGTGCCAGCAAGGGGGGTCAGCAGCCCCAGCATTTT. It is translated as CASKGGQQPQHF.